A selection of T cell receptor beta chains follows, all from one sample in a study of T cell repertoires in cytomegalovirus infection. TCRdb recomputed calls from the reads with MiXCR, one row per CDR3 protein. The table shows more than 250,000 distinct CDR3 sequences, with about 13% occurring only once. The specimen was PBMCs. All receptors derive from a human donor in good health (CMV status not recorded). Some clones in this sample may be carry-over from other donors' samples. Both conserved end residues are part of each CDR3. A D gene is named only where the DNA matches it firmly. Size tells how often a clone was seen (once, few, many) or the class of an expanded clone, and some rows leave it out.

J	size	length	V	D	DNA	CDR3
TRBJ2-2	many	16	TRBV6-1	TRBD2	TGTGCCAGCAGTCCGGGACTAGCGGGAGCGAGAGGGGAGCTGTTTTTT	CASSPGLAGARGELFF
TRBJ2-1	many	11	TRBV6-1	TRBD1	TGTGCCAGCAGTGAATTGTCAGGGGGTTTCTTC	CASSELSGGFF
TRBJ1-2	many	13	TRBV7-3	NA	TGTGCCAGCAGCCTGGACGGCAACTATGGCTACACCTTC	CASSLDGNYGYTF
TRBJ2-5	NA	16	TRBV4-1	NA	TGCGCCAGCAGCCAAGATCCGCCAGGGCTCCAAGAGACCCAGTACTTC	CASSQDPPGLQETQYF
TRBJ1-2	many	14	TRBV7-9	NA	TGTGCCAGCAGCTCCCGTGTGGAGGACTATGGCTACACCTTC	CASSSRVEDYGYTF
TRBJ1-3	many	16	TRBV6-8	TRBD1	TGTGCCAGCAGTCGCCAACAGGGGCGCTCTGGAAACACCATATATTTT	CASSRQQGRSGNTIYF
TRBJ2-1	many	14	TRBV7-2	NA	TGTGCCAGCAGAACCGGGACTGTTTACAATGAGCAGTTCTTC	CASRTGTVYNEQFF
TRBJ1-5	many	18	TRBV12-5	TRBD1	TGTGCTAGTGGTTGGGAGGGACAGACTGCGTTTAGCAATCAGCCCCAGCATTTT	CASGWEGQTAFSNQPQHF
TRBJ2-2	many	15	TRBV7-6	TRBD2	TGTGCCAGCAGCTCCGGGACTAGCACCACCGGGGAGCTGTTTTTT	CASSSGTSTTGELFF
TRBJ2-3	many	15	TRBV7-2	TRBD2	TGTGCCAGCAGCTCCAGCGGGAGTTTAGCAGATACGCAGTATTTT	CASSSSGSLADTQYF
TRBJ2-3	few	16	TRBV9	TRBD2	TGTGCCAGCAGCGTAGGAGCTAGCGGGGGAACAGATACGCAGTATTTT	CASSVGASGGTDTQYF
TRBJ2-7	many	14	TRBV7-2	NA	TGTGCCAGCAGCCCTGGGACACTCTCCTACGAGCAGTACTTC	CASSPGTLSYEQYF
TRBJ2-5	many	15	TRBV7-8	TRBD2	TGTGCCAGCAGCTTAGCGTCTGCGGGAGTAGAGACCCAGTACTTC	CASSLASAGVETQYF
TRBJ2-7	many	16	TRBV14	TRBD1	TGTGCCAGCAGTCGCAACCCCCGACAGGGTACCTACGAGCAGTACTTC	CASSRNPRQGTYEQYF
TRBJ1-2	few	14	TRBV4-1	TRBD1	TGCGCCAGCAGCACACGGGACAGGGCCTATGGCTACACCTTC	CASSTRDRAYGYTF
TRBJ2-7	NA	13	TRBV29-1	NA	TGCAGCGTTGTAGTCGGGACCTCCTACGAGCAGTACTTC	CSVVVGTSYEQYF
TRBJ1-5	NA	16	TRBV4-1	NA	TGCGCCAGCAGCCAAGAAGGGGGGCGGCACAATCAGCCCCAGCATTTT	CASSQEGGRHNQPQHF
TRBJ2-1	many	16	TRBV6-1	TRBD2	TGTGCCAGCAGTTCCGTTAGCGGGAGGGCCTCCAATGAGCAGTTCTTC	CASSSVSGRASNEQFF
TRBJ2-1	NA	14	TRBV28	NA	TGTGCCAGCAGCTTGGCCGGAGGGGGGAATGAGCAGTTCTTC	CASSLAGGGNEQFF
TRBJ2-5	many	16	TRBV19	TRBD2	TGTGCCAGTAGTAAGGCGGGGGGGCCTGTCGTAGAGACCCAGTACTTC	CASSKAGGPVVETQYF
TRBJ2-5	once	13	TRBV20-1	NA	TGCAGTGCTTACCGGTCGGTTAGCGAGACCCAGTACTTC	CSAYRSVSETQYF
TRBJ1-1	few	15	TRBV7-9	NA	TGTGCCAGCAGCTTAGTGATAGGCAGTGCGAATGAAGCTTTCTTT	CASSLVIGSANEAFF
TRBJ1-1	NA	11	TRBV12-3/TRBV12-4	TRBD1	TGTGCCAGTGGACAGGGGCTTGAAGCTTTCTTT	CASGQGLEAFF
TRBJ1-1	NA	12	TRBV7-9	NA	TGCGCCAGCAGCTTGGCTGGCACTGAAGCTTTCTTT	CASSLAGTEAFF
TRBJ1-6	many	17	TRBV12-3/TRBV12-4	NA	TGTGCCAGCAGTTTAAAGGTGTCCAGCTCCTATAATTCACCCCTCCACTTT	CASSLKVSSSYNSPLHF
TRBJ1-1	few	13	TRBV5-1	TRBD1	TGCGCCAGCAGCTCGGGACAGGGGTTTGAAGCTTTCTTT	CASSSGQGFEAFF
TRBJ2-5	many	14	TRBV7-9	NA	TGTGCCAGCAGCTTTCCCGACAGACAAGAGACCCAGTACTTC	CASSFPDRQETQYF
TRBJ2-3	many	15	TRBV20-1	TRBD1	TGCAGTGCTAATATGGGACAGGGTATTTTGGATACGCAGTATTTT	CSANMGQGILDTQYF
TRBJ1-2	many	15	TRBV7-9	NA	TGTGCCAGCAGCTTAGAGTGGGGCCGAGGCTATGGCTACACCTTC	CASSLEWGRGYGYTF
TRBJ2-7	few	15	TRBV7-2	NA	TGTGCCAGCAGCCCCCTCGTCCGGTATACCTACGAGCAGTACTTC	CASSPLVRYTYEQYF
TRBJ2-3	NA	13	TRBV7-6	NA	TGTGCCAGTAATAGCGAGATCCATCCGACGCAGTATTTT	CASNSEIHPTQYF